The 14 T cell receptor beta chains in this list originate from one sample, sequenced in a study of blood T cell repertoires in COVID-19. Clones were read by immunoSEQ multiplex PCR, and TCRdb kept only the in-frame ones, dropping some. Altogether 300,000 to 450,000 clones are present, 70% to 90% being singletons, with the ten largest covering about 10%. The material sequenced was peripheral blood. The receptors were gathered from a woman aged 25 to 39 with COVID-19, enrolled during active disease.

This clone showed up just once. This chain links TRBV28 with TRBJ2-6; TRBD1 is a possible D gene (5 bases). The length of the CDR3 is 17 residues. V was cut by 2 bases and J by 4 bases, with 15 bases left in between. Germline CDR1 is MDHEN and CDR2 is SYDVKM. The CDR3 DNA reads TGTGCCAGCAGTTTAGGCCAGTCCTCAGGGGGGGCCAACGTCCTGACTTTC. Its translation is CASSLGQSSGGANVLTF.

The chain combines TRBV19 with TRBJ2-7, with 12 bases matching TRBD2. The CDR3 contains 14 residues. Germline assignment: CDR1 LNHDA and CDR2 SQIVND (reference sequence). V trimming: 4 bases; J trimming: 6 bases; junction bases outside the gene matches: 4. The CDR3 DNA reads TGTGCCAGTAGTAGACTAGCGGGAGTCGGCGAGCAGTACTTC. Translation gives CASSRLAGVGEQYF.

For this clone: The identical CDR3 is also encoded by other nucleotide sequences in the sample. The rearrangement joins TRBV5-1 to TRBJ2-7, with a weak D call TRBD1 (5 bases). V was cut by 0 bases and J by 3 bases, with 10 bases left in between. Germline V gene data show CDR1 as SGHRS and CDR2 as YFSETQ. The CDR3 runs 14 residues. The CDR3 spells CASSLGTTVYEQYF. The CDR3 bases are TGCGCCAGCAGCTTGGGGACAACGGTCTACGAGCAGTACTTC.

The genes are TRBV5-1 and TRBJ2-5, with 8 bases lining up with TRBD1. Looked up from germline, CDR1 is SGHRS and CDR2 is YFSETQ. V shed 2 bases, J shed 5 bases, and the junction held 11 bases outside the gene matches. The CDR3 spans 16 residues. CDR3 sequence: CASSFTIRDRRETQYF. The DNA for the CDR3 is TGCGCCAGCAGCTTTACGATCCGGGACAGGCGGGAGACCCAGTACTTC.

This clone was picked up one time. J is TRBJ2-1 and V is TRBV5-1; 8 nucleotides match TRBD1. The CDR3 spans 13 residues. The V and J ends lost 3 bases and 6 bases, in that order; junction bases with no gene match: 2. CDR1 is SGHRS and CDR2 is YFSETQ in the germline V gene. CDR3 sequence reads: CASSSGTGNEQFF. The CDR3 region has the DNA TGCGCCAGCAGCTCCGGGACAGGCAATGAGCAGTTCTTC.

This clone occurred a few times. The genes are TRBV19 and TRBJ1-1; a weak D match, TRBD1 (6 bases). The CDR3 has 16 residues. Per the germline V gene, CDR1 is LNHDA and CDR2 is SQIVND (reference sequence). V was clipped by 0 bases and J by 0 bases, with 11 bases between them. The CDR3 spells CASSIDRAGVNTEAFF. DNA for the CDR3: TGTGCCAGTAGTATAGATCGGGCAGGGGTGAACACTGAAGCTTTCTTT.

The CDR3 sequence: CASSFQGQRVGYTF. DNA of the CDR3: TGTGCCAGCAGTTTCCAGGGACAACGAGTAGGCTACACCTTC. This chain joins TRBV28 and TRBJ1-2, with D possibly matching TRBD1 (6 bases). The CDR3 loop spans 14 amino acids. The V and J ends lost 3 bases and 8 bases respectively, with 16 bases between them. Germline values: CDR1 MDHEN, CDR2 SYDVKM.

CDR3 nucleotide sequence: TGTGCCAGCAGCGATACGGGGGGGTCGTTCGAGCAGTACTTC. Translating gives CASSDTGGSFEQYF. The chain carries TRBV7-2 and TRBJ2-7; TRBD2 agrees at 8 bases. Trimming cost V 5 bases and J 6 bases; bases outside gene matches: 9. The CDR3 totals 14 residues. From germline, CDR1 is SGHTA and CDR2 FQGNSA. Full variable domain (remainder filled in from reference TRBV7-2 and TRBJ2-7): GAGVSQSPSNKVTEKGKDVELRCDPISGHTALYWYRQSLGQGLEFLIYFQGNSAPDKSGLPSDRFSAERTGGSVSTLTIQRTQQEDSAVYLCASSDTGGSFEQYFGPGTRLTVT.

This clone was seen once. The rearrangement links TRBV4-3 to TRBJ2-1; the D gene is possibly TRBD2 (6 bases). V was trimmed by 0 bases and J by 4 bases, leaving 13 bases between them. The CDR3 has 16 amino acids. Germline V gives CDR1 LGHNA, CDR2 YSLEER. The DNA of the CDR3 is TGCGCCAGCAGCCAAGAAGGAGGGAGAGGGTACAATGAGCAGTTCTTC. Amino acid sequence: CASSQEGGRGYNEQFF.

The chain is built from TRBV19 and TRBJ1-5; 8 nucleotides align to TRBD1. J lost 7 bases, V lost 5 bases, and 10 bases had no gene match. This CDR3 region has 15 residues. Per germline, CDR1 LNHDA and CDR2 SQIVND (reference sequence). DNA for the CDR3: TGTGCCAGTAGTGTGGTACAGGGGGGAGTGCAGCCCCAGCATTTT. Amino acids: CASSVVQGGVQPQHF.

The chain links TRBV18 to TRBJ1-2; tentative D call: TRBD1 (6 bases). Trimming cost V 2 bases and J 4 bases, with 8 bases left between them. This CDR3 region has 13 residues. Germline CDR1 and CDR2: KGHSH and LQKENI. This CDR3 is CASSPGGGYGYTF. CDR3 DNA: TGTGCCAGCTCACCAGGGGGCGGCTATGGCTACACCTTC.

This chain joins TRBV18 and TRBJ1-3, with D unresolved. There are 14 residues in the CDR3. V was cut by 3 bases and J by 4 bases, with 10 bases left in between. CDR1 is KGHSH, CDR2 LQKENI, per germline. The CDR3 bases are TGTGCCAGCTCACCGACAAGATCAGGAAACACCATATATTTT. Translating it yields CASSPTRSGNTIYF.

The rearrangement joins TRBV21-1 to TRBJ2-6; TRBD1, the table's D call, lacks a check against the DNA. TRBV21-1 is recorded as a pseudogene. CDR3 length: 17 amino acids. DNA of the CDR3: TGTGCCAGCAGCTTCCGACTACAGGGCTCAGGGGCCAACGTCCTGACTTTC. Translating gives CASSFRLQGSGANVLTF.

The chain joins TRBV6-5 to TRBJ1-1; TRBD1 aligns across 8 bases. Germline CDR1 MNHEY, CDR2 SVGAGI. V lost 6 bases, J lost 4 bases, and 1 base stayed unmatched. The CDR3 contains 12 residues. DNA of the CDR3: TGTGCCAGCAGGGGGACAGGCACTGAAGCTTTCTTT. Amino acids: CASRGTGTEAFF.